This T cell receptor (beta chain) was identified during a study of cytotoxic CD8 clonotypes in ibrutinib-treated CLL. Germline V gene sequence: CDR1 SGHRS, CDR2 YFSETQ. The CDR3 is 16 residues long. The J segment lost 5 bases and the V segment lost 0 bases, leaving 5 bases of the junction unmatched. Sequencing sought depths of 1 in 200,000 to 1 in 1 million T cells. Some clones are missing from TCRdb's copy, which holds only in-frame ones; the method was immunoSEQ multiplex PCR. The sample gives more than 75,000 clones, around 77% of which show up once; 20% to 25% is in the top ten. The clonotype was recovered from a human donor with chronic lymphocytic leukemia. The specimen was PBMCs, collected after 24 months of ibrutinib treatment. J is TRBJ1-6 and V is TRBV5-1; 7 nucleotides agree with TRBD1. The CDR3 DNA reads TGCGCCAGCAGCTTGGGCACAGGGGATAATAATTCACCCCTCCACTTT. It encodes CASSLGTGDNNSPLHF.